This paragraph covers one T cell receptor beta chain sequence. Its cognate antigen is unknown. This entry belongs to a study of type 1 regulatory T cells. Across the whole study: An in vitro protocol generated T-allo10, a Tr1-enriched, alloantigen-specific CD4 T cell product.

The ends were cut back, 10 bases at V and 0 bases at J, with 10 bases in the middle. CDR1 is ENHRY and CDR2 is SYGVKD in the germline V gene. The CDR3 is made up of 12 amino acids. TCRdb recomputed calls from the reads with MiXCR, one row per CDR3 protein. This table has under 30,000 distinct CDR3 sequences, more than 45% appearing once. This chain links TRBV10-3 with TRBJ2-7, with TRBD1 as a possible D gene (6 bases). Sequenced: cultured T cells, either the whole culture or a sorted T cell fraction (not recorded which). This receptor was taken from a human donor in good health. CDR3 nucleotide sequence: TGTGCCACCCGACAGGACTCCTACGAGCAGTACTTC. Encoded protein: CATRQDSYEQYF.